At least ten counts were recorded for the clone carrying this T cell receptor (beta chain). As yet, its antigen is unknown. The sample comes from a study of regulatory T cells in long-lasting Graves disease. The germline V and J ends were trimmed by 4 bases and 5 bases, with 7 bases remaining between them. CDR1 SGHRS and CDR2 YFSETQ come from the germline V gene. CDR3 length: 11 residues. General study findings and limits: Persistent Graves' cases showed lower TCR diversity than newly diagnosed cases. More public clonotypes were shared by persistent patients (around 2,600) than by new patients (more than 950). TRBV28, TRBJ1-2 and TRBJ2-5 emerged as the favored segments in persistent disease.

Time point defined: persistent/refractory GD, antithyroid drugs over 5 years with positive TRAb. The TCR library used RNA extracted from PBMCs. Relying on iRepertoire HTBI primers and Arm-PCR of CDR3 regions, the team built TCR beta libraries. Using its own MiXCR run on the multiplex PCR reads, TCRdb lists one record per CDR3 protein. The sample shows a few hundred thousand distinct CDR3 sequences, 23% of them seen only once. The TCR sequence derives from a female donor with Graves disease. The rearrangement uses TRBV5-1 and TRBJ2-7, with D unresolved. The specimen was peripheral blood mononuclear cells (PBMCs), collected when the disease was refractory, from a patient treated with antithyroid drugs. As DNA, the CDR3 is TGCGCCAGCAGCACAAACCACGAGCAGTACTTC. Protein: CASSTNHEQYF.